Presented here are 13 T cell receptor beta chains from one specimen sequenced in a study of immune cell composition in non-small cell lung cancer. Only in-frame clones appear in the TCRdb table, and some are missing; sequencing was by immunoSEQ multiplex PCR. Of about 1,500 clones in the sample, around four fifths were seen once. The source material was lung tumor tissue. These receptors were collected from a human donor with non-small cell lung cancer.

The chain recombines TRBV9 with TRBJ1-5, with 9 nucleotides matching TRBD1. Germline CDR1 SGDLS, CDR2 YYNGEE. V gave up 3 bases and J gave up 4 bases; unmatched junction bases: 5. The length of the CDR3 is 15 residues. CDR3 sequence: CASSEGQGFNQPQHF. Written as DNA, the CDR3 is TGTGCCAGCAGCGAGGGACAGGGCTTTAATCAGCCCCAGCATTTT.

The count of this clone is one. CDR3 nucleotide sequence: TGTGCCAGCAGTTTCCGACCCACCGGGACAGGTCTTTCCGAGCAGTACTTC. Translated, it gives CASSFRPTGTGLSEQYF. The chain uses TRBV27 and TRBJ2-7; the match to TRBD1 covers 8 bases. This CDR3 spans 17 amino acids. CDR1 MNHEY and CDR2 SMNVEV come from the germline V gene (reference sequence). J was trimmed by 6 bases and V by 3 bases; bases with no gene match: 16.

V usage is TRBV5-5 and J usage is TRBJ2-3, with TRBD2 as a possible D gene (6 bases). The CDR3 runs to 13 residues. The germline CDR1 and CDR2 sequences are SGHKS and YYEKEE (reference sequence). With 7 bases removed from V and 3 bases from J, the gap between germline ends came to 12 bases. The CDR3 sequence is CASWRVATDTQYF. As DNA, the CDR3 is TGTGCCAGCTGGAGGGTAGCGACAGATACGCAGTATTTT.

This clone was detected only a few times. The chain has TRBV7-6 and TRBJ1-5, with no clear D. This CDR3 contains 13 residues. Germline CDR1 SGHVS, CDR2 FNYEAQ. V gave up 0 bases and J gave up 9 bases, with 9 bases separating them. CDR3 in DNA: TGTGCCAGCAGCTTAGCGCAGGATCGGCCCCAGCATTTT. Protein sequence: CASSLAQDRPQHF.

The rearrangement joins TRBV27 to TRBJ1-5; the D is unclear. Trimming took off 5 bases at V and 2 bases at J, with 13 bases between the two ends. This CDR3 is 15 amino acids long. Germline CDR1 reads MNHEY; CDR2 reads SMNVEV (reference sequence). The CDR3 reads CASSTQPVGNQPQHF. CDR3 coding DNA: TGTGCCAGCAGTACACAGCCGGTTGGCAATCAGCCCCAGCATTTT.

This chain connects TRBV27 to TRBJ1-1; D is possibly TRBD1 (5 bases). The CDR3 contains 13 residues. V was pared by 6 bases and J by 5 bases, with 13 bases between. Germline V lookup: CDR1 MNHEY, CDR2 SMNVEV (reference sequence). The CDR3 DNA reads TGTGCCAGCAGACAGGACCCAGAGACTGAAGCTTTCTTT. As protein: CASRQDPETEAFF.

This clone has only a few counts. This sequence joins TRBV7-3 and TRBJ1-6; D unresolved. The V gene lost 4 bases and the J gene lost 7 bases, with 8 bases spanning the gap. Germline values: CDR1 SGHTA, CDR2 FQGTGA. The CDR3 loop spans 13 amino acids. The CDR3: CASSSAGNSPLHF. The CDR3 DNA is TGTGCCAGCAGCTCCGCGGGCAATTCACCCCTCCACTTT.

The V call is TRBV30, the J call TRBJ1-5, with D tentatively TRBD1 (5 bases). The V end lost 1 base, the J end lost 3 bases, and 16 bases lay between the germline ends. CDR3 length: 16 residues. The germline V gene has CDR1 GTSNPN and CDR2 SVGIG (reference sequence). The CDR3 protein is CAWSDPRRGLNQPQHF. As DNA, the CDR3 is TGTGCCTGGAGTGACCCTAGGAGGGGCCTCAATCAGCCCCAGCATTTT.

V and J are TRBV6-1 and TRBJ2-1; 7 positions agree with TRBD1. The CDR3 covers 14 residues. J lost 5 bases, V lost 6 bases, and 7 bases had no gene match. Germline CDR1 reads MNHNS; CDR2 reads SASEGT. This CDR3 is CASRATGLNNEQFF. In nucleotides, the CDR3 is TGTGCCAGCAGGGCGACAGGGCTGAACAATGAGCAGTTCTTC.

This clone was recorded a few times. J is TRBJ1-6 and V is TRBV5-1, with 10 bases matching TRBD1. The CDR3 runs to 16 residues. Trimming at V came to 4 bases and at J to 14 bases, leaving 15 bases not matched to a gene. CDR1 is SGHRS, CDR2 YFSETQ, per germline. The CDR3 spells CASSPGQGGYAGTLHF. The CDR3, as DNA: TGCGCCAGCAGCCCCGGACAGGGGGGATACGCCGGGACCCTCCACTTT. Combining the CDR3 with reference TRBV5-1 and TRBJ1-6 gives the whole variable domain KAGVTQTPRYLIKTRGQQVTLSCSPISGHRSVSWYQQTPGQGLQFLFEYFSETQRNKGNFPGRFSGRQFSNSRSEMNVSTLELGDSALYLCASSPGQGGYAGTLHFGNGTRLTVT.

By sample share, this clone is large (0.1 to 1%). The chain joins TRBV7-3 to TRBJ1-1; D is undetermined. The germline V gene encodes CDR1 SGHTA and CDR2 FQGTGA. The CDR3 extends over 13 amino acids. Trimming cost V 3 bases and J 5 bases, with 10 bases left between them. CDR3 sequence reads: CASSFKRETEAFF. CDR3 coding DNA: TGTGCCAGCAGCTTTAAGAGGGAGACTGAAGCTTTCTTT.

The CDR3 loop is CASSQGTVFTGELFF. DNA of the CDR3: TGCGCCAGCAGCCAAGGAACAGTCTTCACCGGGGAGCTGTTTTTT. This sequence joins TRBV4-3 and TRBJ2-2; D not resolved. V lost 1 base and J lost 4, with 10 bases in between. There are 15 residues in the CDR3. CDR1 is LGHNA and CDR2 is YSLEER in the germline V gene.

The V gene is TRBV19, the J gene TRBJ1-6; D is undetermined. The V and J ends lost 7 bases and 8 bases respectively, with 18 bases between them. This CDR3 comprises 15 residues. Looked up from germline, CDR1 is LNHDA and CDR2 is SQIVND (reference sequence). The CDR3 DNA follows: TGTGCCAGTAATGGAGCGGCCGAGATGTATTCACCCCTCCACTTT. This encodes CASNGAAEMYSPLHF.